This paragraph covers one T cell receptor beta chain sequence. The trim removed 5 bases at V and 6 bases at J, leaving 12 bases unmatched. The CDR3 totals 15 residues. Germline-derived CDR1 and CDR2 are SGHAT and FQNNGV. This record belongs to a study of blood T cell repertoires in COVID-19. Overall study: Sites in the United States, Italy and Spain provided acute and convalescent COVID-19 samples. The cDNA or gDNA used as material had been derived from T cells, B-cell-depleted T cells, or PBMCs.

Per the study methods: Amplification of reference gene primers was used by the study to estimate nucleated cell counts. Assay used: immunoSEQ multiplex PCR; TCRdb lists only in-frame clones, some missing. The V and J calls and clone size are taken from that table; D and trimming were inferred from the DNA. The sample records over 90,000 clones, 70% to 90% being singletons. Sequences were obtained from peripheral blood. The chain has TRBV11-2 and TRBJ2-5; 7 nucleotides match TRBD2. The TCR comes from a man over 45 with active COVID-19. DNA for the CDR3: TGTGCCAGCAGCAAGGGAGGGGCCGCAGAGAAGACCCAGTACTTC. Translating gives CASSKGGAAEKTQYF.